This TCR beta chain was retrieved from a study of esophageal squamous cell carcinoma under preoperative chemotherapy. Background on the study: Both tumor-infiltrating lymphocytes and peripheral blood T cells had their TCR repertoires profiled. Findings and limits, study-wide: After paclitaxel-nedaplatin, abundant clones were more likely to contract than amplify. After treatment, tumor-infiltrating lymphocytes seemed to come partly from incoming peripheral T cells, not only local changes.

Time point of the sample: after preoperative PTX-NDP chemotherapy. TCRdb reprocessed the PCR reads via MiXCR and lists one record per CDR3 protein. The sample records about 32,000 distinct CDR3 sequences, about half being singletons. The CDR3 loop spans 15 amino acids. Trimming took 3 bases from V and 5 from J; bases not matched to a gene: 7. Note on this clonotype: Antigen: not known.

The TCR originated in a human donor with esophageal squamous cell carcinoma. The donor label of this sample is uncertain. The chain recombines TRBV12-3 or TRBV12-4 with TRBJ2-3; TRBD1 matches 8 bases. Sampling was done from a patient given preoperative chemotherapy. This CDR3 reads CASSFPTGAGDTQYF. For the CDR3, the DNA is TGTGCCAGCAGTTTCCCGACAGGGGCTGGAGATACGCAGTATTTT.